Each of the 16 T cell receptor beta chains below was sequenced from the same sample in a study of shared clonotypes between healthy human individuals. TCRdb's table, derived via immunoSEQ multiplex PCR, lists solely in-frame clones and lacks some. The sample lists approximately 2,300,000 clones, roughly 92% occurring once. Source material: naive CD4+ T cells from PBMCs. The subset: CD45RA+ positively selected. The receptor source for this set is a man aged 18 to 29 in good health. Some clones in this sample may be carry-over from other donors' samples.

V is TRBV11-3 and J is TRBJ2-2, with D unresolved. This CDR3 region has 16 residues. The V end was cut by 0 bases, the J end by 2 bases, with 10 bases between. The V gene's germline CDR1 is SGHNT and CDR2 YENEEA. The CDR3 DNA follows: TGTGCCAGCAGCTTAGATGGTCGCGTAAACACCGGGGAGCTGTTTTTT. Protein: CASSLDGRVNTGELFF.

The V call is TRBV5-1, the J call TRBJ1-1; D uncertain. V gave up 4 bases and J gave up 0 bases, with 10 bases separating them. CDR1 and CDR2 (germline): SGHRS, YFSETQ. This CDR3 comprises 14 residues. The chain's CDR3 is CASSEWAVNTEAFF. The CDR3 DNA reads TGCGCCAGCAGCGAGTGGGCGGTGAACACTGAAGCTTTCTTT.

CDR3 sequence (DNA): TGTGCCAGCTCACCATCAGGGGGCTTGGACATTCAGTACTTC. This translates into CASSPSGGLDIQYF. The rearrangement joins TRBV18 to TRBJ2-4, with 8 bases fitting TRBD1. Germline V lookup: CDR1 KGHSH, CDR2 LQKENI. This CDR3 region has 14 residues. Trimming at V came to 2 bases and at J to 8 bases, leaving 5 bases not matched to a gene.

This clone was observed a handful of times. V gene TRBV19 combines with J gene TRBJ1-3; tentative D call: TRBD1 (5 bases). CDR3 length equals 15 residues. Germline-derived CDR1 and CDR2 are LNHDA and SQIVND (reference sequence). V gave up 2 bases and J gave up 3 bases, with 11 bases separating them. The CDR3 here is CASSIWDSRGNTIYF. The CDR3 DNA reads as TGTGCCAGTAGTATATGGGACTCTCGTGGAAACACCATATATTTT.

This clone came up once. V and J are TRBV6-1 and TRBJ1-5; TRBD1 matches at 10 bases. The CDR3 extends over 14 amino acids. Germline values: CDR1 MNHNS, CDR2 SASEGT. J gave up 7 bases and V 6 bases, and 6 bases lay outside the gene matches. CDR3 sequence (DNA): TGTGCCAGCAGCGGGACAGGGGTTGGGCAGCCCCAGCATTTT. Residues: CASSGTGVGQPQHF.

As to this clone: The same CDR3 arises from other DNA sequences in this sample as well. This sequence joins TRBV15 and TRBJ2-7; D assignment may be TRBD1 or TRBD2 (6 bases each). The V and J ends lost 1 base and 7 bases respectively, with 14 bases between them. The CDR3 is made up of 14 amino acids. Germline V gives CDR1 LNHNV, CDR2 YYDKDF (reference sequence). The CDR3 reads CATSRGLGGREQYF. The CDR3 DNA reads TGTGCCACCAGCAGAGGCCTAGGGGGGAGGGAGCAGTACTTC.

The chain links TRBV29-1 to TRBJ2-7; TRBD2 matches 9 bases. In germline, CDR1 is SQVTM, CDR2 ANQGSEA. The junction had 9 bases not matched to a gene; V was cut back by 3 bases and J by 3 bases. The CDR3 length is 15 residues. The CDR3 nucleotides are TGCAGCGTTGATGGGGCTAGCGGGACCAACTACGAGCAGTACTTC. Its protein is CSVDGASGTNYEQYF.

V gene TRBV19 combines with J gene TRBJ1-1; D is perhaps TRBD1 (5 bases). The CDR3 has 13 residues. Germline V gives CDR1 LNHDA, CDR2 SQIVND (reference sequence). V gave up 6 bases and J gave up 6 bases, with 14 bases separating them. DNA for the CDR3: TGTGCCAGTAGGGATTCAGGGCGGCCTGAAGCTTTCTTT. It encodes CASRDSGRPEAFF.

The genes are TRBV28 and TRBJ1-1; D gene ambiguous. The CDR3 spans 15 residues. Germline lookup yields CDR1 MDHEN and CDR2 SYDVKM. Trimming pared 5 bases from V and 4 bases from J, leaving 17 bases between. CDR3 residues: CASSPGGFGRTEAFF. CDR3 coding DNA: TGTGCCAGCAGTCCTGGCGGTTTCGGTCGCACTGAAGCTTTCTTT.

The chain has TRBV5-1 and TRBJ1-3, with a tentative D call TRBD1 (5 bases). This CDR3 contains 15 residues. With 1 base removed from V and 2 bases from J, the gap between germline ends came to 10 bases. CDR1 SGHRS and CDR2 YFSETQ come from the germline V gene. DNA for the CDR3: TGCGCCAGCAGCTTGCTGGGGACCCCTGGAAACACCATATATTTT. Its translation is CASSLLGTPGNTIYF.

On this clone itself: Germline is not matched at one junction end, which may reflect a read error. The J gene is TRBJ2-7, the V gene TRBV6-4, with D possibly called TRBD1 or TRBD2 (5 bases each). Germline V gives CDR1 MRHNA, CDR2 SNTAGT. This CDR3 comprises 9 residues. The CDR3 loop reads CARAYGARF. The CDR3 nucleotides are TGTGCGAGAGCCTACGGGGCCAGATTC.

CDR3 amino acids: CATAPSDGRVIRTQYF. CDR3 DNA: TGTGCCACCGCCCCTTCAGACGGACGGGTAATACGGACCCAGTACTTC. The gene calls are TRBV10-3 and TRBJ2-5; D remains ambiguous. Germline-derived CDR1 and CDR2 are ENHRY and SYGVKD. This CDR3 comprises 16 residues. V shed 10 bases and J shed 7 bases, with 28 bases lying between them.

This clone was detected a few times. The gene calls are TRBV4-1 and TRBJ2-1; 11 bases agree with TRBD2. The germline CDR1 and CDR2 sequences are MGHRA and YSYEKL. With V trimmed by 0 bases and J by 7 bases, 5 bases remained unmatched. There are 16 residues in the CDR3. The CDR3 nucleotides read TGCGCCAGCAGCCAAGATGTAGCGGGAGGGGGGAATGAGCAGTTCTTC. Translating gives CASSQDVAGGGNEQFF.

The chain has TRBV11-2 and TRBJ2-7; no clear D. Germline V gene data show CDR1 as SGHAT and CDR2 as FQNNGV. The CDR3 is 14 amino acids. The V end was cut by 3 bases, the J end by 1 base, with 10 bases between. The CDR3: CASSFLSPSYEQYF. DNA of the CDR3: TGTGCCAGCAGCTTTTTGAGCCCGTCCTACGAGCAGTACTTC. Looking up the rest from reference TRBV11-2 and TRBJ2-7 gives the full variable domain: EAGVAQSPRYKIIEKRQSVAFWCNPISGHATLYWYQQILGQGPKLLIQFQNNGVVDDSQLPKDRFSAERLKGVDSTLKIQPAKLEDSAVYLCASSFLSPSYEQYFGPGTRLTVT.

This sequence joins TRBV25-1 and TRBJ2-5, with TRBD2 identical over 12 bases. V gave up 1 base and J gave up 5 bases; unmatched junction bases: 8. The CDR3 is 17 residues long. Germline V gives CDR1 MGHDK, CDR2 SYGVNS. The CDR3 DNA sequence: TGTGCCAGCAGTGAATGGGGGGGACTAGCGGGTGTGGAGACCCAGTACTTC. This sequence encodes CASSEWGGLAGVETQYF.

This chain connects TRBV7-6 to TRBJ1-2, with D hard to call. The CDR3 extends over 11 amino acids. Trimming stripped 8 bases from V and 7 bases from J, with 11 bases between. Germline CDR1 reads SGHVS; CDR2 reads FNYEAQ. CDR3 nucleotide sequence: TGTGCCAGCGGTGGATCCTCTGGCTACACCTTC. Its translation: CASGGSSGYTF.